This is a list of T cell receptor beta chains from one sample in a study of blood T cell repertoires in COVID-19. The data were produced by immunoSEQ multiplex PCR, yet TCRdb's version contains in-frame clones alone and is incomplete. The repertoire holds hundreds of thousands of clones, approximately 83% seen once, with 3% to 4% in the top ten. The sequencing input was PBMCs or T cells enriched from blood (not recorded which). The receptors derive from a woman aged 60 to 75 who had recovered from COVID-19. Each CDR3 is given with its conserved first and last residue. The order of the fields is J gene, V gene, D gene, clone size, CDR3 DNA, CDR3 protein. A D gene is named only where the DNA matches it firmly. Clone size is not always given. Where it is, it says once, few, many or a class for expanded clones.

TRBJ2-5 TRBV9 TRBD1 NA TGTGCCAGCAGCCCCCTCACAAGCGGACAGGGAGTGACCCAGTACTTC CASSPLTSGQGVTQYF
TRBJ2-5 TRBV20-1 TRBD2 NA TGCAGTGCTAGTATAGGCGGGGGAGAGACCCAGTACTTC CSASIGGGETQYF
TRBJ2-7 TRBV4-1 TRBD2 NA TGCGCCAGCAGCCAAGAAGGGGCTAGCGGGGCCTACGAGCAGTACTTC CASSQEGASGAYEQYF
TRBJ2-7 TRBV23-1 NA NA TGCGCCAGCAGTCAATGGGGAGGAGCCTACGAGCAGTACTTC CASSQWGGAYEQYF
TRBJ1-1 TRBV7-2 NA NA TGTGCCAGCAGCTTAGATCCGGGGTACGACACTGAAGCTTTCTTT CASSLDPGYDTEAFF
TRBJ2-6 TRBV19 TRBD1 NA TGTGCCAGTAGTAGACAGGGGGCTGGTGGGGCCAACGTCCTGACTTTC CASSRQGAGGANVLTF
TRBJ1-1 TRBV7-8 NA few TGTGCCAGCAGCTGGGGGCTACTTATGAACACTGAAGCTTTCTTT CASSWGLLMNTEAFF
TRBJ2-6 TRBV4-1 TRBD1 NA TGCGCCAGCAGCCAAGAACGGGACAGTTTGTTGAATTCTGGGGCCAACGTCCTGACTTTC CASSQERDSLLNSGANVLTF
TRBJ1-4 TRBV7-2 TRBD1 few TGTGCCAGCAGCATAAGAAAGCCACAGGGGACTAATGAAAAACTGTTTTTT CASSIRKPQGTNEKLFF
TRBJ1-1 TRBV6-5 NA few TGTGCCAGCGCTGGTCCAGGGTACGTGGCTTTCTTT CASAGPGYVAFF
TRBJ1-1 TRBV7-9 NA NA TGTGCCGGGGAACCGACAGGTGGGGAAGCTTTCTTT CAGEPTGGEAFF
TRBJ1-4 TRBV6-5 TRBD1 few TGTGCCAGCAGGCCGGGACAGGCGAATGAAAAACTGTTTTTT CASRPGQANEKLFF
TRBJ2-7 TRBV11-2 NA NA TGTGCCAGCAGCTTAGAGTCAGCGAACTACCCCTACGAGCAGTACTTC CASSLESANYPYEQYF
TRBJ2-1 TRBV6-5 TRBD1 NA TGTGCCAGCAGGGACAGGGATCTTTACAATGAGCAGTTCTTC CASRDRDLYNEQFF
TRBJ2-5 TRBV11-1 TRBD1 NA TGTGCCAGCAGCTGGGACAGGGACCAAGAGACCCAGTACTTC CASSWDRDQETQYF
TRBJ1-3 TRBV13 TRBD1 NA TGTGCCAGCAGCCCCCGGGACAGGAACTCTGGAAACACCATATATTTT CASSPRDRNSGNTIYF
TRBJ2-2 TRBV19 NA NA TGTGCCAGTAAAAACCAGGGAGGTTTCCCCGGGGAGCTGTTTTTT CASKNQGGFPGELFF
TRBJ2-1 TRBV5-1 TRBD2 NA TGCGCCAGCAGCCCCGAGACTAGCGGGGACAATGAGCAGTTCTTC CASSPETSGDNEQFF
TRBJ1-5 TRBV10-3 NA NA TGTGCCATCAGTGTAGGGGGTAGCAATCAGCCCCAGCATTTT CAISVGGSNQPQHF
TRBJ2-5 TRBV12-3/TRBV12-4 NA NA TGTGCCAGCAGCGACAATTCAGAAGAGACCCAGTACTTC CASSDNSEETQYF
TRBJ2-7 TRBV29-1 TRBD2 NA TGCAGCGTTGATCTGGGACTAGCGGACGAGCAGTACTTC CSVDLGLADEQYF
TRBJ2-5 TRBV4-1 TRBD2 NA TGCGCCAGCAGCCCGGGACTAGCGGGCGGGCAAGAGACCCAGTACTTC CASSPGLAGGQETQYF
TRBJ1-5 TRBV29-1 TRBD1 NA TGCAGCAATCCGGGACAGGCGACTAGCAATCAGCCCCAGCATTTT CSNPGQATSNQPQHF
TRBJ2-1 TRBV11-2 NA few TGTGCCAGCAGCTTAGCTCAGGGCCATCACAATGAGCAGTTCTTC CASSLAQGHHNEQFF
TRBJ2-7 TRBV14 NA NA TGTGCCAGCAGCCTCGGGACTGGGGCCTACGAGCAGTACTTC CASSLGTGAYEQYF
TRBJ2-3 TRBV10-1 TRBD1 many TGCGCCAGCAGTGAGTCCGGGACAGGGTCTGGGGATACGCAGTATTTT CASSESGTGSGDTQYF
TRBJ1-1 TRBV19 NA NA TGTGCCAGTAGTACCCCCACCGCCGGGAGGGGGGGAAGCACTGAAGCTTTCTTT CASSTPTAGRGGSTEAFF
TRBJ1-2 TRBV6-1 TRBD1 NA TGTGCCAGCAGTGATGCTGGGACAGGTGGCTACACCTTC CASSDAGTGGYTF
TRBJ2-7 TRBV27 NA NA TGTGCCAGCAGTCCGAACCTTCCAGGACTCTCCTACGAGCAGTACTTC CASSPNLPGLSYEQYF
TRBJ1-1 TRBV4-2 NA NA TGTGCCAGCAGCCAAGATGCCGGCGGCATGAACACTGAAGCTTTCTTT CASSQDAGGMNTEAFF
TRBJ1-1 TRBV30 TRBD1 NA TGTGCCTGGCCGGAAGGACAGGGGGCTGGAGCTTTCTTT CAWPEGQGAGAFF
TRBJ2-1 TRBV29-1 TRBD2 NA TGCAGCGTTGATGGGGGGACTAGCGGGCCCTTAAGTTACAATGAGCAGTTCTTC CSVDGGTSGPLSYNEQFF
TRBJ1-4 TRBV10-3 TRBD1 NA TGTGCCATCAGTGAGCGTCTAGGGACAGGGCCTAATGAAAAACTGTTTTTT CAISERLGTGPNEKLFF
TRBJ1-2 TRBV5-4 NA NA TGTGCCAGCAGCACTACAGGGAACTATGGCTACACCTTC CASSTTGNYGYTF
TRBJ2-1 TRBV6-1 TRBD2 NA TGTGCCAGCAGTGAACTAGCGGGAGGGCCCTACAATGAGCAGTTCTTC CASSELAGGPYNEQFF
TRBJ2-5 TRBV3-1/TRBV3-2 NA NA TGTGCCAGCAGCCCAGGGTCCCGGGGGGCCCTGGAGACCCAGTACTTC CASSPGSRGALETQYF
TRBJ1-1 TRBV5-1 TRBD1 NA TGCGCCAGCAGTCCCGGACAGGCGGCCACTGAAGCTTTCTTT CASSPGQAATEAFF
TRBJ1-3 TRBV20-1 NA once TGCAGTGCTAGTAGCAGGAGAAACACCATATATTTT CSASSRRNTIYF
TRBJ1-2 TRBV6-5 NA NA TGTGCCAGCAGTTACCTGACGGGGGTCGGTGGTGGCTACACCTTC CASSYLTGVGGGYTF